This TCR beta chain comes out of a study of hypomethylating agent response in myelodysplastic syndrome. Looking at the study overall: The myelodysplastic syndrome patients comprised about ten men and a couple of women. Roughly five patients were non-responders, while roughly 6 showed complete response or hematologic improvement.

Two replicates of around 200 ng each gave 400 ng DNA per sample, survey resolution. The repertoire was sequenced with immunoSEQ multiplex PCR; TCRdb's copy has only in-frame clones and lacks some. The repertoire has under 5,500 clones, roughly 90% of them found once; the top ten carry about 10%. From germline, CDR1 is ENHRY and CDR2 SYGVKD. The J segment lost 4 bases and the V segment lost 4 bases, leaving 9 bases of the junction unmatched. The CDR3 is made up of 15 amino acids. The chain recombines TRBV10-3 with TRBJ2-5, with TRBD1 matching over 7 bases. The specimen was bone marrow, collected before or after starting hypomethylating agent treatment for myelodysplastic syndrome (not recorded which). The receptor was derived from a human donor with myelodysplastic syndrome. The CDR3 is CAISATGARGETQYF. The CDR3 nucleotides read TGTGCCATCAGTGCTACAGGGGCAAGGGGAGAGACCCAGTACTTC.